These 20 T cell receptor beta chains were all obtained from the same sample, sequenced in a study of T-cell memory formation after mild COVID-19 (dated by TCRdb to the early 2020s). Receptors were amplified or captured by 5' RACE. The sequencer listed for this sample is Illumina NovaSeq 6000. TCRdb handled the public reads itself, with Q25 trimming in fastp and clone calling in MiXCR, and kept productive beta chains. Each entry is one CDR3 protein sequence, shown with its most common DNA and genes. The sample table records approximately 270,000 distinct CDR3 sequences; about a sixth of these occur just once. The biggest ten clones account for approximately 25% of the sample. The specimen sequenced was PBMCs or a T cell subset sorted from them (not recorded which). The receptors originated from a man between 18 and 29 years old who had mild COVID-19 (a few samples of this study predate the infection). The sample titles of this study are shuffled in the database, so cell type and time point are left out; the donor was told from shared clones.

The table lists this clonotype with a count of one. The CDR3 loop is CASSPGSGAGNQPQHF. CDR3 bases: TGCGCCAGCAGCCCCGGGTCAGGGGCAGGCAATCAGCCCCAGCATTTT. The V and J genes are TRBV5-1 and TRBJ1-5, with D possibly matching TRBD1 (6 bases). V was cut by 4 bases and J by 2 bases, with 16 bases left in between. This CDR3 has 16 amino acids. CDR1 and CDR2 from the germline V gene are SGHRS and YFSETQ.

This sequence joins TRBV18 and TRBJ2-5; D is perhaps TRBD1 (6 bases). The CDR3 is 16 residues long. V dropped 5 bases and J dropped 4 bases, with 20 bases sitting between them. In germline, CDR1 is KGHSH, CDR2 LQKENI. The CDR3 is CASSWPPGRRGETQYF. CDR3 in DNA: TGTGCCAGCTCATGGCCCCCGGGACGCAGGGGAGAGACCCAGTACTTC.

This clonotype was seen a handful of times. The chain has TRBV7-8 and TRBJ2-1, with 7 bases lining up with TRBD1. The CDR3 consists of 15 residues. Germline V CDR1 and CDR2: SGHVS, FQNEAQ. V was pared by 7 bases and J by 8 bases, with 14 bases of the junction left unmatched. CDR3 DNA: TGTGCCAGCAACCGATTGACAGGGCCGAAGGATGAGCAGTTCTTC. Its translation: CASNRLTGPKDEQFF.

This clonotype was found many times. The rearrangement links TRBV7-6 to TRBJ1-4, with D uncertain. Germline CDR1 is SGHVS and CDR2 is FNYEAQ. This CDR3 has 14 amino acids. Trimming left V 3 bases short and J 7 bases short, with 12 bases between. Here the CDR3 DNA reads TGTGCCAGCAGCTTGAATCCCGCCGGTGAAAAACTGTTTTTT. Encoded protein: CASSLNPAGEKLFF.

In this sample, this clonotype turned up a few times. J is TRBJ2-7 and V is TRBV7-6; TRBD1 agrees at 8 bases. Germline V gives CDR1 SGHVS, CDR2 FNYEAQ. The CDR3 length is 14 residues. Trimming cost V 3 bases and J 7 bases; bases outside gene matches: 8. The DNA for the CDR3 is TGTGCCAGCAGCTTCGGCCAGGGGGCGGAAGAGCAGTACTTC. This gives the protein CASSFGQGAEEQYF.

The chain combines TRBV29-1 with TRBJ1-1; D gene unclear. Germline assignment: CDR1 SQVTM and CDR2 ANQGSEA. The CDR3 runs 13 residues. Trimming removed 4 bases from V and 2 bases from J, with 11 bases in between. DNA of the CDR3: TGCAGCGTTGCAGGCGCCTTCAACACTGAAGCTTTCTTT. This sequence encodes CSVAGAFNTEAFF.

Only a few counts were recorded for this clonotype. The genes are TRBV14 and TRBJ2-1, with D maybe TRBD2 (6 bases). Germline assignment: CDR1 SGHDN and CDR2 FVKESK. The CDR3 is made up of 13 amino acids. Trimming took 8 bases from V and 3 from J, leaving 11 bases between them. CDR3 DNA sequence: TGTGCCAGCGGGGGGAGCCTCTACAATGAGCAGTTCTTC. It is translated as CASGGSLYNEQFF.

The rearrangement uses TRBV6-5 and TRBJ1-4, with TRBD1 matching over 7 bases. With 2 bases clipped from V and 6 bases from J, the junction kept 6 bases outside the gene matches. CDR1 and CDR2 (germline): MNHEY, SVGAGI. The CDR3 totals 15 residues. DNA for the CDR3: TGTGCCAGCAGTTACCGACCGGACAGGCATGAAAAACTGTTTTTT. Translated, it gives CASSYRPDRHEKLFF.

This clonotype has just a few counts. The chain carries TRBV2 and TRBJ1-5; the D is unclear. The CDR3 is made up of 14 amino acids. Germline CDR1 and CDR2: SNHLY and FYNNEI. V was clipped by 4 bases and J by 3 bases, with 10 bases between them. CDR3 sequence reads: CASSGPAYNQPQHF. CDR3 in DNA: TGTGCCAGCAGTGGGCCGGCTTACAATCAGCCCCAGCATTTT.

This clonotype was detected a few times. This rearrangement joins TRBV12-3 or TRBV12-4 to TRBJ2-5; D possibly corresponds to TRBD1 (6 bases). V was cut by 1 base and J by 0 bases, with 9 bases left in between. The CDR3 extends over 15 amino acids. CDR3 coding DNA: TGTGCCAGCAGTTTAGGGACAGAGTACCAAGAGACCCAGTACTTC. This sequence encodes CASSLGTEYQETQYF.

In DNA form, the CDR3 reads TGTGCCAGCAGTTCGGGACAGGGTCATAATTCACCCCTCCACTTT. Protein sequence: CASSSGQGHNSPLHF. This chain links TRBV6-5 with TRBJ1-6, with 9 bases that match TRBD1. Germline V gene sequence: CDR1 MNHEY, CDR2 SVGAGI. The CDR3 is 15 amino acids. V trimming: 4 bases; J trimming: 5 bases; junction bases outside the gene matches: 3.

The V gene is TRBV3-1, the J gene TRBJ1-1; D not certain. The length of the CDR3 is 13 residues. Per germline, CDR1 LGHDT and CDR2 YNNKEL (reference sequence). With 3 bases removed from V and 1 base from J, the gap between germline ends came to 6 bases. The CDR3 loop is CASSHLGNTEAFF. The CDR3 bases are TGTGCCAGCAGCCATCTCGGGAACACTGAAGCTTTCTTT.

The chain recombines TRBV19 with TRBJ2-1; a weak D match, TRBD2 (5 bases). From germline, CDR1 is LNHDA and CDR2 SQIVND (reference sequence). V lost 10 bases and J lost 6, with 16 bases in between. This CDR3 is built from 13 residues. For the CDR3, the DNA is TGTGCCACCCAACTTGTCGGGGTCAATGAGCAGTTCTTC. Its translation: CATQLVGVNEQFF. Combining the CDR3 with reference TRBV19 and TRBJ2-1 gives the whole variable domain DGGITQSPKYLFRKEGQNVTLSCEQNLNHDAMYWYRQDPGQGLRLIYYSQIVNDFQKGDIAEGYSVSREKKESFPLTVTSAQKNPTAFYLCATQLVGVNEQFFGPGTRLTVL.

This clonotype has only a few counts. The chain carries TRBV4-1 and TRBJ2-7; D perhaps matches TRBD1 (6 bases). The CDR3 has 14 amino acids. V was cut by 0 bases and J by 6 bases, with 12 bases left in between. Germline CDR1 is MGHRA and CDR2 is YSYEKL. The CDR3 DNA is TGCGCCAGCAGCCAAGATCTGGGACACCGCGAGCAGTACTTC. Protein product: CASSQDLGHREQYF.

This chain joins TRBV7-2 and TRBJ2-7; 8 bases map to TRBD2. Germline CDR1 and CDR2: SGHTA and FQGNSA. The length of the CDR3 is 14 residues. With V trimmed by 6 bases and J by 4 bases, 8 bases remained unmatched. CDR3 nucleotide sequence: TGTGCCAGCAGTCCGGGGGGGGACGGTTACGAGCAGTACGTC. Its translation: CASSPGGDGYEQYV.

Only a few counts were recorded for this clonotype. The CDR3 region is CASSLIQVNEKLFF. In nucleotides, the CDR3 is TGTGCCAGCAGCTTAATTCAGGTGAACGAAAAACTGTTTTTT. The rearrangement uses TRBV11-2 and TRBJ1-4; no reliable D call. The CDR3 length is 14 residues. Between the trimmed V and J ends, which lost 2 bases and 8 bases, there was a span of 12 bases. Germline lookup yields CDR1 SGHAT and CDR2 FQNNGV.

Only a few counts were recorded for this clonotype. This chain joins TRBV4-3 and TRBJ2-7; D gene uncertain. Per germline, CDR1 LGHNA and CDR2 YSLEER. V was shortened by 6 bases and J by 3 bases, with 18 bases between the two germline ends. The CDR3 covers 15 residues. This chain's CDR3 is CASRRMIARSYEQYV. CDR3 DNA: TGCGCCAGCAGACGCATGATTGCACGGAGCTACGAGCAGTACGTC.

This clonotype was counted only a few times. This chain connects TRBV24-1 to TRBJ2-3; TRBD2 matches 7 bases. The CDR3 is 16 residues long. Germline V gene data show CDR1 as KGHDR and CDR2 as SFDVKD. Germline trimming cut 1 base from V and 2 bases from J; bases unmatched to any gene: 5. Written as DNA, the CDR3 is TGTGCCACCAGTGATTTCGGCGGGGGTAACACAGATACGCAGTATTTT. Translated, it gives CATSDFGGGNTDTQYF.

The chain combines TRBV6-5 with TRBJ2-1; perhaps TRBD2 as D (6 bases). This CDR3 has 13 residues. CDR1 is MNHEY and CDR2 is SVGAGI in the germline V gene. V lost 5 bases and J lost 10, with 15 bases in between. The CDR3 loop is CASSTNSGVEQFF. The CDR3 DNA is TGTGCCAGCAGTACCAATAGCGGAGTCGAGCAGTTCTTC.

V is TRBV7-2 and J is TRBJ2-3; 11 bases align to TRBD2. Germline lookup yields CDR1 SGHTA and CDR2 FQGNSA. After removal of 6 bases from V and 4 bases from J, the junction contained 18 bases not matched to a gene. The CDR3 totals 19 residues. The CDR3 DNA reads TGTGCCAGCAGTCCTTCGGTTAGCGGGGGGGTGACCAGTTCAGATACGCAGTATTTT. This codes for CASSPSVSGGVTSSDTQYF. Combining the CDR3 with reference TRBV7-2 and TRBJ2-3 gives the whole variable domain GAGVSQSPSNKVTEKGKDVELRCDPISGHTALYWYRQSLGQGLEFLIYFQGNSAPDKSGLPSDRFSAERTGGSVSTLTIQRTQQEDSAVYLCASSPSVSGGVTSSDTQYFGPGTRLTVL.